This record covers a single T cell receptor (beta chain). This sample is part of a study of blood T cell repertoires in COVID-19. Overall study: Some COVID-19 samples were acute and others convalescent; all came from the United States, Italy and Spain. In each case, the material was cDNA or gDNA derived from T cells, B-cell-depleted T cells, or PBMCs.

Per the authors' pipeline: Amplified reference gene primers provided the basis for estimating nucleated cell counts. The data were produced by immunoSEQ multiplex PCR, yet TCRdb's version contains in-frame clones alone and is incomplete. The DNA gave D and trimming, while V, J and clone size come from that table. The sample shows about 180,000 clones, 83% of them seen only once. Germline-derived CDR1 and CDR2 are MNHEY and SMNVEV (reference sequence). The CDR3 loop spans 14 amino acids. V dropped 6 bases and J dropped 2; count of bases not matched to a gene: 4. The sequenced sample consisted of peripheral blood. This receptor was taken from a human donor in a cohort sampled during active COVID-19. V gene TRBV27 combines with J gene TRBJ1-5; 7 nucleotides agree with TRBD1. The CDR3 loop is CASSKTGGNQPQHF. The CDR3 DNA reads as TGTGCCAGCAGCAAAACAGGGGGCAATCAGCCCCAGCATTTT.